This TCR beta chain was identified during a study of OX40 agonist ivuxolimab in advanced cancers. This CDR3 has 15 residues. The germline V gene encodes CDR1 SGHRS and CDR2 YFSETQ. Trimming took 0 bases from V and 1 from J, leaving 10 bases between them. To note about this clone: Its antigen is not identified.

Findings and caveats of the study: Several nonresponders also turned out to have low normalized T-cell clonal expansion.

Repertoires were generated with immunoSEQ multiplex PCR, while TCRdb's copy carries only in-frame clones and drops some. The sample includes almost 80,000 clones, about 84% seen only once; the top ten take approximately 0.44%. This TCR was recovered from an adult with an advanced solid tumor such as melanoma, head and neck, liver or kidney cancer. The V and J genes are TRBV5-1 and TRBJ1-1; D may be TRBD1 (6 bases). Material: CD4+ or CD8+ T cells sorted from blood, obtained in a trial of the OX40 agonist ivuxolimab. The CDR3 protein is CASSLGGGQNTEAFF. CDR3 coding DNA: TGCGCCAGCAGCTTGGGCGGGGGGCAGAACACTGAAGCTTTCTTT.